This TCR beta chain stems from a study of T cell responses to AZD1222 COVID-19 vaccine (dated by TCRdb to about 2021). About the investigation overall: A total of approximately 240 trial participants underwent TCR sequencing, of whom roughly 210 received two doses of AZD1222 and 26 received two doses of the MenACWY control vaccine. Trial participants were enrolled by age into 18-55, 56-69 and 70-plus year subgroups, with approximately 150, 30 and 60 TCR-sequenced participants respectively. Results and caveats for the whole study, not just this receptor: Participants were mostly white British, with more females than males. The authors suggested clonal diversity may have been underestimated. No day 14 peak-response samples were available, so repertoires were characterized only after the peak T cell response. Spike-specific TCR breadth and depth rose significantly after two AZD1222 doses compared with day 0 and with MenACWY recipients. Reportedly, close to half of the unique spike-specific TCRs recognized epitopes lying outside the regions that are mutated in the B.1.351 and B.1.1.7 variants. The 56-69-year group was small, and its depth increase did not reach significance, likely because of low power. Conclusions about previously exposed vaccinees were limited because only a handful of AZD1222 recipients were SARS-CoV-2 seropositive at baseline. CD4 TCRs associated with the vaccine covered the entire spike protein, and the dominant responses were in regions 160-218 and 743-854.

V is pared back by 5 bases and J by 2 bases, with 15 bases lying between the germline termini. The germline V gene (reference sequence) supplies CDR1 SEHNR and CDR2 FQNEAQ. The CDR3 covers 15 residues, taking in both the cysteine and the phenylalanine. Only the CDR3 portion is preserved as DNA: 45 bases, with reading frame beginning at the first base. On this clone: Its antigen is not yet known. No per-base quality is available; no much larger clone lies one base away.

The CDR3 regions of human TCRbeta chains were analyzed by immunosequencing. The paper's data handling went like this. Repertoire TCRs were checked for matches against a reference library of SARS-CoV-2-specific TCRs that had been generated using the MIRA antigen-specificity platform. Breadth was defined as the fraction of unique TCRs that were SARS-CoV-2-associated. Depth was defined as the fraction of total T cells that were SARS-CoV-2-associated. Using the MIRA data, every spike-specific TCR was mapped to the spike region that the TCR reacted to and assigned to either a CD4 or a CD8 class. Log10-transformed breadth and depth values were compared by one-way ANOVA with Sidak's multiple comparisons tests. TCRdb took over this immuneACCESS table, retaining in-frame rearrangements with V and J assigned. Such tables are incomplete; in checked studies, under half of the missing clones stem from an unresolved V gene, and the remainder is unexplained. V, J and clone size derive from that table, while D and trimming were established from the DNA sequence. This sample comprises 120,000 to 150,000 clones, around four fifths of them detected only once. About 3.8% of the sample belongs to the ten largest clones.

The time point label of this sample denotes: baseline before first vaccination. What this sample's treatment or condition label stands for: meningococcal conjugate vaccine given as trial control. Samples from vaccinated people were obtained from the UK trials COV001 and COV002, which included a single-blind randomized controlled phase 2/3 trial of AZD1222 (ChAdOx1 nCoV-19) in healthy adults. For TCRbeta chain sequencing, PBMC samples were collected from trial participants at day 0 and at day 28 after the second dose. The sample here was peripheral blood, taken on day 0 of MenACWY control vaccination. Recombination connected TRBV7-9 to TRBJ2-5; the D gene assignment is ambiguous. This receptor was identified in an adult in good health. At the DNA level, the sequence is TGTGCCAGCAGCCCCCACCAGAGCCATCAAGAGACCCAGTACTTC. Its translation reads: CASSPHQSHQETQYF.